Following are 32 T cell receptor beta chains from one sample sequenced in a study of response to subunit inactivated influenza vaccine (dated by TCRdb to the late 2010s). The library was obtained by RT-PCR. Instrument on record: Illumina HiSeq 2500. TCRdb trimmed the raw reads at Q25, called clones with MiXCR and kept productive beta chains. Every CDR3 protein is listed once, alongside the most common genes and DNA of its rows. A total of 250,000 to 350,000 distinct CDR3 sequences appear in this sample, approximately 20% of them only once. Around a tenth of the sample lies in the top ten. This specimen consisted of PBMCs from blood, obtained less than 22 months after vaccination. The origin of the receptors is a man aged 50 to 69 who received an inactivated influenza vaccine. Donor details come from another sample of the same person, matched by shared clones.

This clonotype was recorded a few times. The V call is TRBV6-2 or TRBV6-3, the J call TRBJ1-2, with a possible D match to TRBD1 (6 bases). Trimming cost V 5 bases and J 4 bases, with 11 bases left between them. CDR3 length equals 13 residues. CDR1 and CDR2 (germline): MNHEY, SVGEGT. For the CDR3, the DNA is TGTGCCAGCAGTCCCAGGGGCAGCTATGGCTACACCTTC. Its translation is CASSPRGSYGYTF.

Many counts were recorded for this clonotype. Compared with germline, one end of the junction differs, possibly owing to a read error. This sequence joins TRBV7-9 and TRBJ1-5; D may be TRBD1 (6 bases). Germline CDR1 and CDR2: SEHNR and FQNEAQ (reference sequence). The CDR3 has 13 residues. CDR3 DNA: TGCGCCAGCAGCTTGGAAGGGGGTCAGCCCCAGCATTTT. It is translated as CASSLEGGQPQHF.

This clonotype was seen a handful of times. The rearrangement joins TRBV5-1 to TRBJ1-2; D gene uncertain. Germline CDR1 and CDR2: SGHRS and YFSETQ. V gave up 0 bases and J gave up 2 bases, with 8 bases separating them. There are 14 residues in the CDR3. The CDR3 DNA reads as TGCGCCAGCAGCTTGGGACGGCAAAACTATGGCTACACCTTC. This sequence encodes CASSLGRQNYGYTF.

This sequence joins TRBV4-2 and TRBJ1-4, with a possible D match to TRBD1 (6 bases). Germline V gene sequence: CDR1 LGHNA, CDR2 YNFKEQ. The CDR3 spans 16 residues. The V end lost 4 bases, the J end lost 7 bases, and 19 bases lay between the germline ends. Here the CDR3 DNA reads TGTGCCAGCAGCCCAAATGGGGGGGCAATCCCTGAAAAACTGTTTTTT. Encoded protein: CASSPNGGAIPEKLFF.

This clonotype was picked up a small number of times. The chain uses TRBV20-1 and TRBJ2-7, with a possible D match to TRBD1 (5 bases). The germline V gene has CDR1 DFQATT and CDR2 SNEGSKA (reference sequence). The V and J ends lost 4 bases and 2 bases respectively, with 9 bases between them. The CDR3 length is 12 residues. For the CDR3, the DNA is TGCAGTGCTATGGGGCAGCCCTACGAGCAGTACTTC. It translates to CSAMGQPYEQYF.

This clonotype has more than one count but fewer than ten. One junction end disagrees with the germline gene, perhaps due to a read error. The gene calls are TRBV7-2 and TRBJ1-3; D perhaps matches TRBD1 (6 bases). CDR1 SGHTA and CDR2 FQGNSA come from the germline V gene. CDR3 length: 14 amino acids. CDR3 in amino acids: CASSFQQGFSGWHF. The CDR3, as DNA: TGTGCCAGCAGCTTTCAACAGGGATTCTCTGGGTGGCATTTT. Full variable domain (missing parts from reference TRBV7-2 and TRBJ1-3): GAGVSQSPSNKVTEKGKDVELRCDPISGHTALYWYRQSLGQGLEFLIYFQGNSAPDKSGLPSDRFSAERTGGSVSTLTIQRTQQEDSAVYLCASSFQQGFSGWHFGEGSWLTVV.

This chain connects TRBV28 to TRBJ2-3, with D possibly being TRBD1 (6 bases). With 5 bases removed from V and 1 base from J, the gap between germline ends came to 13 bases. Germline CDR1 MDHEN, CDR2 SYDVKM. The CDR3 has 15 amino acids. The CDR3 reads CASSPQGRGTDTQYF. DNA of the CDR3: TGTGCCAGCAGTCCGCAGGGGAGAGGCACAGATACGCAGTATTTT.

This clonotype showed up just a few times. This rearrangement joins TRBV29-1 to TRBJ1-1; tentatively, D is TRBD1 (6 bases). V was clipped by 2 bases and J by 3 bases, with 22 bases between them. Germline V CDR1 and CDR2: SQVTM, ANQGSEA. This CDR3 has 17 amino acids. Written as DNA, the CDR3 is TGCAGCGTTGAATTCGGCCCTCCTACAGGGCACGACACTGAAGCTTTCTTT. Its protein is CSVEFGPPTGHDTEAFF. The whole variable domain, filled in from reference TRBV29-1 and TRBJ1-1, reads SAVISQKPSRDICQRGTSLTIQCQVDSQVTMMFWYRQQPGQSLTLIATANQGSEATYESGFVIDKFPISRPNLTFSTLTVSNMSPEDSSIYLCSVEFGPPTGHDTEAFFGQGTRLTVV.

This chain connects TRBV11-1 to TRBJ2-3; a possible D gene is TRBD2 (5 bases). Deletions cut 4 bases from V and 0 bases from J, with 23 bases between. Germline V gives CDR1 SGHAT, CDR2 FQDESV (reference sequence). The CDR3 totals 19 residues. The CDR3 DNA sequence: TGTGCCAGCAGCTCCCCAGGTTGGACTCGATTAACTAGCACAGATACGCAGTATTTT. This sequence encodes CASSSPGWTRLTSTDTQYF.

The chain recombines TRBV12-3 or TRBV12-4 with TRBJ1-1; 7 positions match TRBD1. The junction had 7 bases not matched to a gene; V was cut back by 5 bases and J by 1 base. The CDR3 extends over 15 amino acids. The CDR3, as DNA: TGTGCCAGCAGTGGAATGGGACAGCGGAACACTGAAGCTTTCTTT. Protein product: CASSGMGQRNTEAFF.

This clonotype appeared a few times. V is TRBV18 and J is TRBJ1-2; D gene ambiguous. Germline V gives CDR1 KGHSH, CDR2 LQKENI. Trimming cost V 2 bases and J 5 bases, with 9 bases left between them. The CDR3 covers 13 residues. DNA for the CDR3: TGTGCCAGCTCACCATACTCGGAATATGGCTACACCTTC. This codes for CASSPYSEYGYTF.

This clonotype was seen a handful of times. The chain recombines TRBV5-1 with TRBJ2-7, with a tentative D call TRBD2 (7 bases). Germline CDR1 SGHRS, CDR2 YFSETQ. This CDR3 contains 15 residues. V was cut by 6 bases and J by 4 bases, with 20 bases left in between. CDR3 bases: TGCGCCAGCATGCTGGGTGTCGGGGGGCTTTACGAGCAGTACTTC. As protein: CASMLGVGGLYEQYF.

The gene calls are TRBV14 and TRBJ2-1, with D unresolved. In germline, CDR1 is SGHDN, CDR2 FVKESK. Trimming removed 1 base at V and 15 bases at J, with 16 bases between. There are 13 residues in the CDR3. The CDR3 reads CASSQAPRSGAFF. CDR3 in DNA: TGTGCCAGCAGCCAAGCCCCCAGGTCTGGTGCGTTCTTC.

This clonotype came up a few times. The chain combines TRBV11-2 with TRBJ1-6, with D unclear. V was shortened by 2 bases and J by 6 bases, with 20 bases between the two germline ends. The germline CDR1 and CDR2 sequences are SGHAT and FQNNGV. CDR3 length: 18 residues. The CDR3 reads CASSLFIGLGSGNSPLHF. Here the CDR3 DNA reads TGTGCCAGCAGCTTATTTATCGGCCTGGGCAGCGGTAATTCACCCCTCCACTTT.

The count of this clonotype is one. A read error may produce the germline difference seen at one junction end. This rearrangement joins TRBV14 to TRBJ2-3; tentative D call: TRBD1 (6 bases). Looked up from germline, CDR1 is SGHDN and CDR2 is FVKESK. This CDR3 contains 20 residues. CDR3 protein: CASSQVHWASRDTNTDAQYF. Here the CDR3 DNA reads TGTGCCAGCAGCCAAGTCCATTGGGCTTCAAGGGACACCAACACAGATGCGCAGTATTTT.

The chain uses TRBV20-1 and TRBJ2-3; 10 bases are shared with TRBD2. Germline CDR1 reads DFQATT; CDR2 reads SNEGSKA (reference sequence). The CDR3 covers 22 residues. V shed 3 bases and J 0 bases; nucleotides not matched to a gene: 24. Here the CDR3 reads CSASDTIYTGTSEEVSTDTQYF. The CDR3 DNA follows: TGCAGTGCTAGCGATACCATTTATACCGGGACTAGCGAAGAAGTTAGCACAGATACGCAGTATTTT.

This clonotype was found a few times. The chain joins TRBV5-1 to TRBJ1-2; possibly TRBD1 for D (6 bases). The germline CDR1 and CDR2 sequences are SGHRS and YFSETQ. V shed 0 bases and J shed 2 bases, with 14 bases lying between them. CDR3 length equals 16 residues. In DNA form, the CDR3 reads TGCGCCAGCAGCTTGGTACTGGGGGCGCAGAACTATGGCTACACCTTC. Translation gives CASSLVLGAQNYGYTF.

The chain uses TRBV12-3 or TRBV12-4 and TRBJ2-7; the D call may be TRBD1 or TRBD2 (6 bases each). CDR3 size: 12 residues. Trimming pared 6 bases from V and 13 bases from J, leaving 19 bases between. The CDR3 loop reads CASSQWGALIYF. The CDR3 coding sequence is TGTGCCAGCAGCCAATGGGGGGCTCTTATCTACTTC.

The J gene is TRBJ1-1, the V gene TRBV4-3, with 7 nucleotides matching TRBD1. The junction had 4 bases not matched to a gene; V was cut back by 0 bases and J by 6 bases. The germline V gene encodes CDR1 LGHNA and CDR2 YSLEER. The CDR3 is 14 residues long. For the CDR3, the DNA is TGCGCCAGCAGCCAAGACAGGGGGTGGGCTGAAGCTTTCTTT. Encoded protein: CASSQDRGWAEAFF.

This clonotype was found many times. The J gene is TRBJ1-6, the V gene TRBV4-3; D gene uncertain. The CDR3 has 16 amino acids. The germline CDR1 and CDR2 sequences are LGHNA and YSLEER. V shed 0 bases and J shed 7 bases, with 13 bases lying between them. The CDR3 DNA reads TGCGCCAGCAGCCAAGAGGCGGCAGGCAAGAATTCACCCCTCCACTTT. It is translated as CASSQEAAGKNSPLHF.

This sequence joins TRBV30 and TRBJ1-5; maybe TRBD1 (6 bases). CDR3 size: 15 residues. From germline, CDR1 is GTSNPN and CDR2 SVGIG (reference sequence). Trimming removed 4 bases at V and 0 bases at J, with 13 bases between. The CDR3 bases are TGTGCCTGGAAATCAGGGGATTATAGCAATCAGCCCCAGCATTTT. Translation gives CAWKSGDYSNQPQHF.

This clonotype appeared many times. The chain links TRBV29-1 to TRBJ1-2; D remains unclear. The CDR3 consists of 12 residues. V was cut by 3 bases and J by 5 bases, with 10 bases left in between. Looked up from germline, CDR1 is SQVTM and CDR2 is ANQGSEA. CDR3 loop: CSVELRTYGYTF. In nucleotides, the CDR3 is TGCAGCGTTGAGTTACGGACGTATGGCTACACCTTC.

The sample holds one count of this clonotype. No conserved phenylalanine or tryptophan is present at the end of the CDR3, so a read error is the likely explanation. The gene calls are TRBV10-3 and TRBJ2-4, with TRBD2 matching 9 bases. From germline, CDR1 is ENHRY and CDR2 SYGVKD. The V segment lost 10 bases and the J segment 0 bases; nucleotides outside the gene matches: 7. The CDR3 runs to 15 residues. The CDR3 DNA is TGTGCCAGACGAGCGGGGGGACTAGCCAAAAACATTCAGTACTCC. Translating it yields CARRAGGLAKNIQYS.

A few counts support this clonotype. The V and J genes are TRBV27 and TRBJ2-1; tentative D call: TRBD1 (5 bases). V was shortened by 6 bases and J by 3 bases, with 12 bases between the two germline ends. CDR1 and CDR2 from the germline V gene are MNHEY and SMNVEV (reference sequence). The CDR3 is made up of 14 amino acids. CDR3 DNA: TGTGCCAGCAGGGGGCCGTTAAACTACAATGAGCAGTTCTTC. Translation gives CASRGPLNYNEQFF.

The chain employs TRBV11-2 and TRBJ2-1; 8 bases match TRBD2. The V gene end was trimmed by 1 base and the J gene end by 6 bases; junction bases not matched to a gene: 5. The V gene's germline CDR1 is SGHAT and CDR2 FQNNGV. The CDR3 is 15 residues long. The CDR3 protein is CASSLVGLAGNEQFF. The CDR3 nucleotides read TGTGCCAGCAGCTTAGTCGGCCTAGCGGGCAATGAGCAGTTCTTC.

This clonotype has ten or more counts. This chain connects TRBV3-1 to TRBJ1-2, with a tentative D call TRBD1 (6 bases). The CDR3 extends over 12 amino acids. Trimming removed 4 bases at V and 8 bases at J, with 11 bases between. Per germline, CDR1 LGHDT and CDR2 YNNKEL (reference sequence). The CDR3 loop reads CASSPTGRGYTF. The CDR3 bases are TGTGCCAGCAGCCCCACAGGGAGAGGCTACACCTTC.

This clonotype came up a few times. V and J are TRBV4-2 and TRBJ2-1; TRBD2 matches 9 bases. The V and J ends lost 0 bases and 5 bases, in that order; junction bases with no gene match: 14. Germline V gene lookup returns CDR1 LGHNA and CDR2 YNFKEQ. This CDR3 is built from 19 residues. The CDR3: CASSQDRTFVAGEDNEQFF. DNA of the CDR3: TGTGCCAGCAGCCAAGATCGGACGTTCGTAGCGGGGGAGGACAATGAGCAGTTCTTC.

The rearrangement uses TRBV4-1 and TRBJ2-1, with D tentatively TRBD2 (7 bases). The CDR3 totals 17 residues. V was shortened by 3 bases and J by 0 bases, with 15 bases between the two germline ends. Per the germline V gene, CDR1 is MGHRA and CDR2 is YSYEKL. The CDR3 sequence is CASSQIGRGGSYNEQFF. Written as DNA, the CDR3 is TGCGCCAGCAGCCAGATAGGTAGGGGGGGCTCCTACAATGAGCAGTTCTTC.

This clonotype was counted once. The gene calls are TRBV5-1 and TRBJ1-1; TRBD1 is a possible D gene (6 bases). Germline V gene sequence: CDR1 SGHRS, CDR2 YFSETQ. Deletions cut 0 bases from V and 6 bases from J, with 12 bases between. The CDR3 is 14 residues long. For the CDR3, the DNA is TGCGCCAGCAGCTTGGTTCCAGGGGATCCTGAAGCTTTCTTT. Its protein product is CASSLVPGDPEAFF.

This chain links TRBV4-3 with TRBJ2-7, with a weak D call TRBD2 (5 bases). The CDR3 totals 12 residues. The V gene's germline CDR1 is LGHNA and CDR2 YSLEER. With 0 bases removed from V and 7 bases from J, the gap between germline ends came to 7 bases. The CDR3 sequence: CASSQDWTEQYF. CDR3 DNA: TGCGCCAGCAGCCAAGATTGGACTGAGCAGTACTTC.

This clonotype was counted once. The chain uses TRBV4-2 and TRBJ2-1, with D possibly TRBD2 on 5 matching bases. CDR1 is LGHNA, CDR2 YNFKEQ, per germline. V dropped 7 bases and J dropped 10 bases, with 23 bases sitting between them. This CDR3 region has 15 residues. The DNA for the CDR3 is TGTGCCAGCATCCCGCACCTAGGGAGTCTGGGGGAGCAGTTCTTC. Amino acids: CASIPHLGSLGEQFF.

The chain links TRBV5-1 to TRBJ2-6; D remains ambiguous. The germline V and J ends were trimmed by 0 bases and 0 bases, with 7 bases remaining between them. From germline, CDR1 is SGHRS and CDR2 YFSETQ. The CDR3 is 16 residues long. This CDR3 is CASSLAAISGANVLTF. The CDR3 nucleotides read TGCGCCAGCAGCTTGGCCGCAATCTCTGGGGCCAACGTCCTGACTTTC.